Listed below are T cell receptor beta chains from one sample, sequenced in a study of control samples from healthy donors and cancer patients. TCRdb's copy holds only in-frame clones and misses some; the assay was immunoSEQ multiplex PCR. The data show 130,000 or so clones, 94% seen once. Sequenced: blood. These receptors came from a man aged 35 to 55 in good health. The CDR3 runs from the conserved cysteine through the conserved F or W. The D gene is left open where the match is weak.

13,NA,TRBV7-9,TRBJ2-7,CASSLVPHYEQYF,TGTGCCAGCAGCTTAGTCCCCCACTACGAGCAGTACTTC
15,NA,TRBV3-1/TRBV3-2,TRBJ2-4,CASSYGTPAKNIQYF,TGTGCCAGCAGCTACGGGACACCCGCCAAAAACATTCAGTACTTC
16,NA,TRBV3-1/TRBV3-2,TRBJ2-4,CASSQRDIGAKNIQYF,TGTGCCAGCAGCCAGAGGGATATCGGGGCCAAAAACATTCAGTACTTC
14,NA,TRBV4-2,TRBJ1-4,CASSQERINEKLFF,TGTGCCAGCAGCCAAGAGCGGATTAATGAAAAACTGTTTTTT
14,NA,TRBV25-1,TRBJ1-6,CASSESRGVSPLHF,TGTGCCAGCAGTGAATCAAGGGGGGTTTCACCCCTCCACTTT
16,TRBD1,TRBV5-1,TRBJ1-6,CASSLDGTGYSSPLHF,TGCGCCAGCAGCTTGGATGGGACAGGGTACTCATCACCCCTCCACTTT
15,TRBD1,TRBV28,TRBJ1-6,CASIPYRGFISPLHF,TGTGCCAGCATCCCCTACAGGGGATTTATTTCACCCCTCCACTTT
16,TRBD1,TRBV2,TRBJ1-6,CASSEARRQGESPLHF,TGTGCCAGCAGTGAAGCGCGCCGACAGGGAGAATCACCCCTCCACTTT
11,NA,TRBV12-3/TRBV12-4,TRBJ2-1,CASRQGNEQFF,TGTGCCAGCAGGCAGGGCAATGAGCAGTTCTTC
20,TRBD2,TRBV2,TRBJ2-1,CASSERPVTSGRVAYNEQFF,TGTGCCAGCAGTGAGCGCCCGGTGACTAGCGGGAGGGTGGCCTACAATGAGCAGTTCTTC
15,NA,TRBV6-5,TRBJ2-5,CASSPPQEIQETQYF,TGTGCCAGCAGCCCCCCCCAGGAGATACAAGAGACCCAGTACTTC
14,TRBD2,TRBV15,TRBJ2-5,CATRRGESVGTQYF,TGTGCCACCAGGCGGGGGGAATCAGTCGGGACCCAGTACTTC